This TCR beta chain was documented in a study of post-analysis software for immune sequencing data. Study information: Multiple sclerosis in the patients followed relapsing-remitting, secondary progressive and progressive-relapsing courses. Points from the study as a whole: Among multiple sclerosis patients, normalized Chao1 diversity was significantly below that of controls. With F measure, samples from one preparation batch clustered together strongly.

Concerning this clonotype itself: Its specificity is unknown. One junction end disagrees with the germline gene, perhaps due to a read error.

Every TCR beta cDNA library bore unique molecular identifiers. Using its own MiXCR run on the PCR reads, TCRdb lists one record per CDR3 protein. The sample consists of about 500,000 distinct CDR3 sequences, around 40% of them appearing once. This receptor was taken from a girl aged 10 to 17 with multiple sclerosis. The source material was blood.

The CDR3 reads CASGFSTNYGYTF. The CDR3 region has the DNA TGTGCCAGCGGCTTCTCCACTAACTATGGCTACACCTTC. The chain employs TRBV7-9 and TRBJ1-2, with D hard to call. CDR1 is SEHNR, CDR2 FQNEAQ, per germline (reference sequence). There are 13 residues in the CDR3.